This TCR beta chain was recovered during a study of shared clonotypes between healthy human individuals. Produced via immunoSEQ multiplex PCR; TCRdb's table is partial and in-frame only. The sample includes millions of clones, roughly 96% of them seen just once. Adult Caucasians living in Nashville, Tennessee made up all of the donors. Trimming removed 3 bases from V and 2 bases from J; junction bases left unmatched: 8. Per the germline V gene, CDR1 is MDHEN and CDR2 is SYDVKM. This CDR3 is built from 16 residues. Overall study findings and caveats: Some clonotypes were shared by all four sorted-subset donors, while others were not shared. The non-shared ones had lower generation probabilities than the shared ones.

For this clone: Its antigen remains unidentified.

The receptor was derived from a man between 18 and 35 years old in good health. This rearrangement joins TRBV28 to TRBJ2-7, with 9 bases that match TRBD2. Specimen: naive CD4+ T cells sorted from blood. Subset indicated: CD45RA+ positively selected. The CDR3 coding sequence is TGTGCCAGCAGTTTGGGACAAGGGACTAGCCCCTACGAGCAGTACTTC. Its protein is CASSLGQGTSPYEQYF.